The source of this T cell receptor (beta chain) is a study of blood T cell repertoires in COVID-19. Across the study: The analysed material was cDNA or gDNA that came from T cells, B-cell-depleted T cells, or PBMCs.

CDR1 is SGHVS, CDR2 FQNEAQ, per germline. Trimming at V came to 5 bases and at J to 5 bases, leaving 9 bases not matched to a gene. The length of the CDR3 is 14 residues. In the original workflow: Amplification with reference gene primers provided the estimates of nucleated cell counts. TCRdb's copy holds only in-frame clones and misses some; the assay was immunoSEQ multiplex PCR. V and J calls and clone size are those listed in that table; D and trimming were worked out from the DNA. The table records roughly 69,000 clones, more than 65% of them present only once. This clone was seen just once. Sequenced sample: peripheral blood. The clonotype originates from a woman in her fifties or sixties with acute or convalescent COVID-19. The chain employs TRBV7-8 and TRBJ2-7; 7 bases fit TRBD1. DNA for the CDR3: TGTGCCAGCAGCGTGAGGACAGGTTCTGACGAGCAGTACTTC. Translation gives CASSVRTGSDEQYF.